The source of this T cell receptor beta chain is a study of T cells in Graves' hyperthyroidism and ophthalmopathy. It was RNA transcripts that yielded the amplified TCR beta CDR3 regions. First-round RT-PCR with HTBI primers amplified the TCR CDR3 region. TCRdb recomputed calls from the multiplex PCR reads with MiXCR, one row per CDR3 protein. This sample has hundreds of thousands of distinct CDR3 sequences; about 38% occur once, and the top ten carry around 9.3%. Germline V gene data show CDR1 as WSHSY and CDR2 as SAAADI. The CDR3 spans 15 residues. V trimming: 6 bases; J trimming: 6 bases; junction bases outside the gene matches: 6. Disease duration under 2 months; hyperthyroidism patients were aged 18 to 65.

This receptor was taken from a man younger than 35 with Graves' hyperthyroidism. Input material: blood. This rearrangement joins TRBV10-2 to TRBJ2-2; 11 bases match TRBD2. The CDR3 coding sequence is TGCGCCAGCAGCCAAGATAGCGGGGGGGCCGGGGAGCTGTTTTTT. This gives the protein CASSQDSGGAGELFF.